This T cell receptor beta chain is from a study of blood T cell repertoires in COVID-19. Assay used: immunoSEQ multiplex PCR; TCRdb lists only in-frame clones, some missing. The sample shows over 250,000 clones, about four fifths of them seen only once. With 0 bases removed from V and 10 bases from J, the gap between germline ends came to 17 bases. The CDR3 extends over 15 amino acids. Germline values: CDR1 LGHNA, CDR2 YNFKEQ. The receptor was derived from a man aged 40-49 years who had been exposed to COVID-19. The sequenced material came from PBMCs or T cells enriched from blood (not recorded which). This chain joins TRBV4-2 and TRBJ2-3; a weak D match, TRBD1 (5 bases). CDR3 sequence reads: CASSQDGGLGLAQYF. CDR3 nucleotides: TGTGCCAGCAGCCAAGATGGTGGGTTGGGGCTCGCGCAGTATTTT.